The rows below give T cell receptor beta chains drawn from one sample of a study of blood T cell repertoires in COVID-19. TCRdb's table, derived via immunoSEQ multiplex PCR, lists solely in-frame clones and lacks some. Among 200,000 to 250,000 clones listed, around 90% were seen once. Material for sequencing was PBMCs or T cells enriched from blood (not recorded which). These TCRs come from a man aged 25 to 40 who had been exposed to COVID-19. Each CDR3 is given with its conserved first and last residue. D genes are given only for firm matches. Some rows mark clone size as missing; the rest say once, few, many or name a class of expanded clone.

d_call,v_call,cdr3_length,j_call,clone_size,cdr3_nt,cdr3_aa
NA,TRBV5-3,12,TRBJ1-5,NA,TGTGCCAGAAGCGGGCACAATCAGCCCCAGCATTTT,CARSGHNQPQHF
NA,TRBV25-1,16,TRBJ2-5,NA,TGTGCCAGCAGTGAACTTGGACAGATAAGAAAAGAGACCCAGTACTTC,CASSELGQIRKETQYF
NA,TRBV7-2,14,TRBJ1-5,NA,TGTGCCAGCAGCTTAGCGAGTATCCATCAGCCCCAGCATTTT,CASSLASIHQPQHF
NA,TRBV6-5,15,TRBJ2-1,NA,TGTGCCAGCAGTTACTCGGTGGCGGGGTACAATGAGCAGTTCTTC,CASSYSVAGYNEQFF
NA,TRBV19,14,TRBJ1-1,NA,TGTGCCAGTAGTATTGGACAGCCGAACACTGAAGCTTTCTTT,CASSIGQPNTEAFF
NA,TRBV7-2,17,TRBJ2-3,NA,TGTGCCAGCAGCTTAGTTTTCGGAGGGTCTCTTACAGATACGCAGTATTTT,CASSLVFGGSLTDTQYF
NA,TRBV11-1,16,TRBJ1-4,NA,TGTGCCAGCAGCTTCGGTAGAACGGGTCGAGATGAAAAACTGTTTTTT,CASSFGRTGRDEKLFF
TRBD1,TRBV5-6,14,TRBJ1-2,few,TGTGCCAGCAGCTTGGAGGGGGCGATCGGTGGCTACACCTTC,CASSLEGAIGGYTF
NA,TRBV5-4,16,TRBJ2-3,NA,TGTGCCAGCAGCCTGACGCCGAGGACAGCTACAGATACGCAGTATTTT,CASSLTPRTATDTQYF
NA,TRBV7-2,16,TRBJ1-5,NA,TGTGCCAGCAGCCGCGTTGGGGGGATGGGCAATCAGCCCCAGCATTTT,CASSRVGGMGNQPQHF
NA,TRBV5-1,14,TRBJ1-4,NA,TGCGCCAGCAGCTTGGGGGTGCGCGGTGAAAAACTGTTTTTT,CASSLGVRGEKLFF
NA,TRBV6-1,15,TRBJ1-5,NA,TGTGCCAGCAGTGAATACGGTCTGAGAGATCAGCCCCAGCATTTT,CASSEYGLRDQPQHF
TRBD1,TRBV4-2,14,TRBJ2-7,NA,TGTGCCAGCAGCCAAGGGGACAGGAAAGGCGAGCAGTACTTC,CASSQGDRKGEQYF
NA,TRBV28,14,TRBJ1-1,NA,TGTGCCAGCAGTTTATATGCGGGCCGGGCTGAAGCTTTCTTT,CASSLYAGRAEAFF
NA,TRBV6-5,14,TRBJ1-6,NA,TGTGCCAGCGGAGAAAGCTCCTATAATTCACCCCTCCACTTT,CASGESSYNSPLHF
TRBD1,TRBV19,16,TRBJ1-3,once,TGTGCCAGTAGTCCGAGGACAGGCAACTCTGGAAACACCATATATTTT,CASSPRTGNSGNTIYF
TRBD1,TRBV7-3,22,TRBJ2-1,NA,TGTGCCAGCAGCTTAGGGGCTCGACGGGGACAGGCCTACCTTTCCTCCTACAATGAGCAGTTCTTC,CASSLGARRGQAYLSSYNEQFF
NA,TRBV18,13,TRBJ2-2,NA,TGTGCCAGCTCACCGACACCAACCGGGGAGCTGTTTTTT,CASSPTPTGELFF
TRBD2,TRBV3-1/TRBV3-2,17,TRBJ2-5,NA,TGTGCCAGCAGCAATGGACTAGCGGGGGTCGCGGCGGAGACCCAGTACTTC,CASSNGLAGVAAETQYF
TRBD1,TRBV5-6,16,TRBJ2-2,NA,TGTGCCAGCAGCTTGGCGTCAGGGGGCATGACCGGGGAGCTGTTTTTT,CASSLASGGMTGELFF
NA,TRBV12-3/TRBV12-4,13,TRBJ1-2,NA,TGTGCCAGCAGTACGACAGGCAACTATGGCTACACCTTC,CASSTTGNYGYTF
NA,TRBV19,13,TRBJ2-2,NA,TGTGCCAGCAAATCCGGGTATTCCGGGGAGCTGTTTTTT,CASKSGYSGELFF
TRBD2,TRBV11-3,15,TRBJ2-7,once,TGTGCCAGCAGCTTTAGGACTAGCGGGGCCTACGAGCAGTACTTC,CASSFRTSGAYEQYF
TRBD2,TRBV12-3/TRBV12-4,13,TRBJ2-3,NA,TGTGCCAGCAGTGAGCGGGGAAGAGATACGCAGTATTTT,CASSERGRDTQYF
NA,TRBV4-1,14,TRBJ1-5,NA,TGCGCCAGCAGCCCCCTCGGAGGGGATCAGCCCCAGCATTTT,CASSPLGGDQPQHF
TRBD2,TRBV11-2,16,TRBJ2-2,NA,TGTGCCAGCAGCTTGACTAGCGGGGGGGCGTACGGGGAGCTGTTTTTT,CASSLTSGGAYGELFF
TRBD1,TRBV7-2,15,TRBJ2-7,NA,TGTGCCAGCAGCTTAGATGCGGACAGGGTGTACGAGCAGTACTTC,CASSLDADRVYEQYF
TRBD1,TRBV12-5,16,TRBJ2-2,NA,TGTGCTAGTGGTTTGACCGGGACAGGGTTCACCGGGGAGCTGTTTTTT,CASGLTGTGFTGELFF
TRBD2,TRBV3-1/TRBV3-2,16,TRBJ2-5,NA,TGTGCCAGCAGCCAAGATTTTGGCGGGGGGGCGGAGACCCAGTACTTC,CASSQDFGGGAETQYF
TRBD2,TRBV5-5,16,TRBJ2-3,NA,TGTGCCAGCAGCTTGACTAGCGGGAGAGGCACAGATACGCAGTATTTT,CASSLTSGRGTDTQYF
NA,TRBV7-2,14,TRBJ1-2,NA,TGTGCCAGCAGCTTAGACAGATCTAACTATGGCTACACCTTC,CASSLDRSNYGYTF
NA,TRBV12-5,14,TRBJ1-5,NA,TGTGCTAGTGGTTTGGGCCTAGAAAATCAGCCCCAGCATTTT,CASGLGLENQPQHF
NA,TRBV6-2/TRBV6-3,12,TRBJ2-1,NA,TGTGCCAGCAGTTACTCGATACGGGAGCAGTTCTTC,CASSYSIREQFF
NA,TRBV6-1,16,TRBJ1-2,NA,TGTGCCAGCAGTGAATGGGGCGTGGGGGGAGGCGGTGGCTACACCTTC,CASSEWGVGGGGGYTF
NA,TRBV2,16,TRBJ2-2,once,TGTGCCAGCAGTGAATTTACGGAGACCCTGACCGGGGAGCTGTTTTTT,CASSEFTETLTGELFF
TRBD2,TRBV11-3,17,TRBJ2-3,many,TGTGCCAGCAGCATAAATGTCGGGACTAGCGTTAGAGATACGCAGTATTTT,CASSINVGTSVRDTQYF
TRBD1,TRBV6-5,15,TRBJ1-2,NA,TGTGCCAGCAGTTACACAGGGACAGCTCGCTATGGCTACACCTTC,CASSYTGTARYGYTF